These 13 T cell receptor beta chains were sequenced from one sample in a study of blood T cell repertoires in COVID-19. TCRdb's copy holds only in-frame clones and misses some; the assay was immunoSEQ multiplex PCR. The sample has 300,000 to 350,000 clones, approximately 85% seen once. The sample was PBMCs or T cells enriched from blood (not recorded which). All receptors come from a man aged 25 to 40 who had recovered from COVID-19.

V gene TRBV7-6 combines with J gene TRBJ1-6; maybe TRBD1 (6 bases). The V and J ends lost 1 base and 7 bases respectively, with 8 bases between them. There are 14 residues in the CDR3. Germline-derived CDR1 and CDR2 are SGHVS and FNYEAQ. DNA of the CDR3: TGTGCCAGCAGCTTAGACAGGGCCAATTCACCCCTCCACTTT. It yields the protein CASSLDRANSPLHF.

The rearrangement joins TRBV19 to TRBJ1-1; D unresolved. The V end lost 2 bases, the J end lost 0 bases, and 7 bases lay between the germline ends. This CDR3 spans 14 amino acids. The V gene's germline CDR1 is LNHDA and CDR2 SQIVND (reference sequence). The CDR3 region has the DNA TGTGCCAGTAGTATAATCGGTCTGAACACTGAAGCTTTCTTT. Translating it yields CASSIIGLNTEAFF.

This chain uses TRBV7-9 with TRBJ1-2; 10 positions agree with TRBD1. The CDR3 has 15 residues. Germline-derived CDR1 and CDR2 are SEHNR and FQNEAQ (reference sequence). V shed 1 base, J shed 5 bases, and the junction held 4 bases outside the gene matches. CDR3: CASSLEGTGAYGYTF. The CDR3 DNA is TGTGCCAGCAGCTTAGAGGGGACAGGGGCTTATGGCTACACCTTC.

The rearrangement joins TRBV6-1 to TRBJ2-1; D may be TRBD1 (5 bases). CDR1 is MNHNS and CDR2 is SASEGT in the germline V gene. This CDR3 is built from 15 residues. V dropped 2 bases and J dropped 0 bases, with 8 bases sitting between them. DNA of the CDR3: TGTGCCAGCAGTGAACAGGGCCTCTCCTACAATGAGCAGTTCTTC. It specifies CASSEQGLSYNEQFF.

The CDR3 region is CASSHVGTGDGYTF. The CDR3 DNA reads as TGTGCCAGCAGCCACGTTGGGACAGGTGACGGCTACACCTTC. The genes are TRBV3-1 (or the pseudogene TRBV3-2) and TRBJ1-2; 8 nucleotides line up with TRBD1. Germline V gene data show CDR1 as LGHDT and CDR2 as YNNKEL (reference sequence). The CDR3 runs 14 residues. The V segment lost 3 bases and the J segment 8 bases; nucleotides outside the gene matches: 8.

The chain recombines TRBV5-1 with TRBJ2-3, with D perhaps matching TRBD2 (7 bases). The CDR3 covers 14 residues. In germline, CDR1 is SGHRS, CDR2 YFSETQ. V was shortened by 5 bases and J by 8 bases, with 18 bases between the two germline ends. The CDR3 is CASSTTRGGVTQYF. CDR3 coding DNA: TGCGCCAGCAGTACGACAAGGGGGGGCGTTACGCAGTATTTT.

This clone was picked up one time. The chain couples TRBV24-1 to TRBJ1-5; D gene uncertain. Germline assignment: CDR1 KGHDR and CDR2 SFDVKD. V was shortened by 6 bases and J by 0 bases, with 5 bases between the two germline ends. This CDR3 region has 13 residues. The CDR3, as DNA: TGTGCCACCAGTCGGGGTAGCAATCAGCCCCAGCATTTT. Its translation: CATSRGSNQPQHF.

The chain links TRBV19 to TRBJ2-1, with TRBD2 matching 15 bases. The V and J ends lost 5 bases and 9 bases, in that order; junction bases with no gene match: 5. The CDR3 contains 15 residues. Germline V lookup: CDR1 LNHDA, CDR2 SQIVND (reference sequence). This CDR3 is CASSVGTSGGSEQFF. CDR3 nucleotide sequence: TGTGCCAGTAGTGTAGGGACTAGCGGGGGGTCTGAGCAGTTCTTC.

The chain couples TRBV10-3 to TRBJ1-2; the D is unclear. This CDR3 has 15 amino acids. The V gene's germline CDR1 is ENHRY and CDR2 SYGVKD. Trimming removed 0 bases from V and 3 bases from J, with 11 bases in between. The CDR3 reads CAISESVVSYYGYTF. The CDR3 DNA reads TGTGCCATCAGTGAGTCGGTAGTTTCCTACTATGGCTACACCTTC.

This chain connects TRBV19 to TRBJ1-1, with D tentatively TRBD1 (6 bases). The germline CDR1 and CDR2 sequences are LNHDA and SQIVND (reference sequence). The CDR3 loop spans 18 amino acids. V was pared by 6 bases and J by 1 base, with 24 bases between. The CDR3: CASRMRGHLTETNTEAFF. The CDR3 coding sequence is TGTGCCAGTAGGATGAGGGGACACCTGACGGAGACGAACACTGAAGCTTTCTTT.

In its sample, this clone was seen once. The gene calls are TRBV7-2 and TRBJ1-2, with D unresolved. The CDR3 runs 14 residues. Trimming shortened V by 5 bases and J by 3 bases, and 13 bases separated the two germline ends. Germline V CDR1 and CDR2: SGHTA, FQGNSA. Written as DNA, the CDR3 is TGTGCCAGCAGCCCCCGGGTAGCCGACTATGGCTACACCTTC. Protein sequence: CASSPRVADYGYTF. Drawing the rest from reference TRBV7-2 and TRBJ1-2, the complete variable domain is GAGVSQSPSNKVTEKGKDVELRCDPISGHTALYWYRQSLGQGLEFLIYFQGNSAPDKSGLPSDRFSAERTGGSVSTLTIQRTQQEDSAVYLCASSPRVADYGYTFGSGTRLTVV.

This chain joins TRBV5-1 and TRBJ1-5; D is ambiguous. V lost 4 bases, J lost 4 bases, and 9 bases lay in between. Germline lookup yields CDR1 SGHRS and CDR2 YFSETQ. The CDR3 loop spans 13 amino acids. The CDR3 region has the DNA TGCGCCAGCAGCCCCGGACTGAATCAGCCCCAGCATTTT. This encodes CASSPGLNQPQHF.

This clone was recorded only once. V and J are TRBV5-5 and TRBJ2-7; 7 nucleotides match TRBD1. V shed 0 bases, J shed 6 bases, and the junction held 9 bases outside the gene matches. CDR1 SGHKS and CDR2 YYEKEE come from the germline V gene (reference sequence). This CDR3 has 15 amino acids. CDR3 nucleotide sequence: TGTGCCAGCAGCTTGGAAGTGACAGGGCTCCTCGAGCAGTACTTC. The encoded protein is CASSLEVTGLLEQYF.